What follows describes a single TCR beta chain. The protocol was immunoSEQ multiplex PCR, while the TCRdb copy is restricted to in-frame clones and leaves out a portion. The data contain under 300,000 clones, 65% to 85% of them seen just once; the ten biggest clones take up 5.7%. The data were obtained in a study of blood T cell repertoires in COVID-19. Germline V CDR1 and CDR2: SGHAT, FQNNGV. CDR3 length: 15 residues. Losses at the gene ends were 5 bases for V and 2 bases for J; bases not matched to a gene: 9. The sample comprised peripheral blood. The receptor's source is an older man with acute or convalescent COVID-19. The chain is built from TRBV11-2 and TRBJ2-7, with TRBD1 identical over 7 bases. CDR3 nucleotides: TGTGCCAGCAGCCCAGGCCCGGGACAGACCTACGAGCAGTACTTC. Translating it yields CASSPGPGQTYEQYF. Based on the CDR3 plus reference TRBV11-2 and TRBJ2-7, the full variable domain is EAGVAQSPRYKIIEKRQSVAFWCNPISGHATLYWYQQILGQGPKLLIQFQNNGVVDDSQLPKDRFSAERLKGVDSTLKIQPAKLEDSAVYLCASSPGPGQTYEQYFGPGTRLTVT.